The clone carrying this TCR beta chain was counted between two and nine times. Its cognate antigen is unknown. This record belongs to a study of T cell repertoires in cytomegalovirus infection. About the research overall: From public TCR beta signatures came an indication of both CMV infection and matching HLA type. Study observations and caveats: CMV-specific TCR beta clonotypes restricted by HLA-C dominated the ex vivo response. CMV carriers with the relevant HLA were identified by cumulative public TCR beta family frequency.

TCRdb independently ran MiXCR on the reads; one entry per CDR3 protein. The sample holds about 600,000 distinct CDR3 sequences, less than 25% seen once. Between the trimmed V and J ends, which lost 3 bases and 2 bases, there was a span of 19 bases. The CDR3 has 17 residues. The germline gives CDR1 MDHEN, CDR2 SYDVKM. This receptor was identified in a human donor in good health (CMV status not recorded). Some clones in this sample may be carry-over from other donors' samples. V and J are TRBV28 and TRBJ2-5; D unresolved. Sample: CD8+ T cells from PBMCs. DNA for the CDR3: TGTGCCAGCAGTTTGCTCGACGAACGCCCTGGACAAGAGACCCAGTACTTC. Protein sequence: CASSLLDERPGQETQYF. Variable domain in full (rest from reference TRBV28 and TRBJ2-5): DVKVTQSSRYLVKRTGEKVFLECVQDMDHENMFWYRQDPGLGLRLIYFSYDVKMKEKGDIPEGYSVSREKKERFSLILESASTNQTSMYLCASSLLDERPGQETQYFGPGTRLLVL.